This TCR beta chain was found in a study of T cells in Graves' hyperthyroidism and ophthalmopathy. The CDR3 regions of TCR beta were amplified from RNA transcripts. During a first-round RT-PCR of the TCR CDR3, the HTBI primer set was used. From the multiplex PCR reads, TCRdb called clonotypes with MiXCR, one entry per CDR3 protein. The sample holds a few hundred thousand distinct CDR3 sequences; 20% are singletons and the top ten take less than 30%. The trim removed 5 bases at V and 2 bases at J, leaving 4 bases unmatched. Germline CDR1 KGHDR, CDR2 SFDVKD. The CDR3 extends over 14 amino acids. There are many counts of this clonotype.

The sequenced sample was blood. This receptor was taken from a man aged 18 to 29 with Graves' hyperthyroidism. This chain connects TRBV24-1 to TRBJ1-2; 7 bases map to TRBD1. The CDR3, as DNA: TGTGCCACCAGTGCAACAGGGGCCAACTATGGCTACACCTTC. It yields the protein CATSATGANYGYTF.